The entry below gives a single TCR beta chain sequence along with its context. Its antigen is currently unknown. The source of the sample is a study of cytomegalovirus exposure and HLA in healthy donors. V trimming: 7 bases; J trimming: 13 bases; junction bases outside the gene matches: 10. The CDR3 is 13 residues long. CDR1 and CDR2 from the germline V gene are SGHAT and FQNNGV. This PCR relied on a set of 60 Vbeta primers and 13 Jbeta primers. The assay was immunoSEQ multiplex PCR, and TCRdb's table has in-frame clones only and misses some. The sample yields roughly 92,000 clones, about 80% seen once. Overall study findings and caveats: Several top significant clusters appeared, in a later analysis, to be linked to common viral pathogens. Researchers catalogued about 150 TCR beta chains as cytomegalovirus-associated.

The clonotype comes from a man in his fifties or sixties in good health and CMV-seropositive. Sequenced sample: PBMCs. V is TRBV11-2 and J is TRBJ2-1; 10 bases fit TRBD2. The CDR3 protein is CASTRGLAENQFF. The CDR3 coding sequence is TGTGCCAGCACCCGCGGACTAGCGGAAAACCAGTTCTTC.